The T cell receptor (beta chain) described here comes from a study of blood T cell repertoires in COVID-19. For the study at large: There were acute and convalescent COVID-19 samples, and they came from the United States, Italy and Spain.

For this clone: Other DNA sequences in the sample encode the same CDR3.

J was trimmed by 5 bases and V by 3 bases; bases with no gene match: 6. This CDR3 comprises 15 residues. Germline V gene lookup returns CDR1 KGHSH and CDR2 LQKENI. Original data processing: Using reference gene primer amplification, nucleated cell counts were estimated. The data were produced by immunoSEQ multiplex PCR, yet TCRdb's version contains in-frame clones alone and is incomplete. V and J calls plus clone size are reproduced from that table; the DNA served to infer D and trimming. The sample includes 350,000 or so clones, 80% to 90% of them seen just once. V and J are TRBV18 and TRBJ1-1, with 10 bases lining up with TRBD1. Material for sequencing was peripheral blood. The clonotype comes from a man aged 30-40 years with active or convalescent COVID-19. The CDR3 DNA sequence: TGTGCCAGCTCACCCCGACAGGGGGCGACTACTGAAGCTTTCTTT. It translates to CASSPRQGATTEAFF.